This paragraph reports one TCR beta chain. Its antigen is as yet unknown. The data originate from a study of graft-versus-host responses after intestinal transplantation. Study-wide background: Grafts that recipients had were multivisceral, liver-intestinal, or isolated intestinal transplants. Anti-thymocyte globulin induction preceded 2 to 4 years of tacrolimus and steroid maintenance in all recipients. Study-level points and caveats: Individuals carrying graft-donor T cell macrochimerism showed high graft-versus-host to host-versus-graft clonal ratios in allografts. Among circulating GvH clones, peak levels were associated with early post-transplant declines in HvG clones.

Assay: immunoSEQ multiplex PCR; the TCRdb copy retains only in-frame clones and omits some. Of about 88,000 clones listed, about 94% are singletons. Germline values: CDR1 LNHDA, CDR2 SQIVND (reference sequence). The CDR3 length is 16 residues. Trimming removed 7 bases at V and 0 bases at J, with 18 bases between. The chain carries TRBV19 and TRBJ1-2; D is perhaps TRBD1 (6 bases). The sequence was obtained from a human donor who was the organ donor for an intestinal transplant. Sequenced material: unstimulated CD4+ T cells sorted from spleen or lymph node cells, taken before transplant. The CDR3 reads CASTGSRTDTNYGYTF. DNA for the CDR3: TGTGCCAGTACGGGATCTAGGACAGACACTAACTATGGCTACACCTTC. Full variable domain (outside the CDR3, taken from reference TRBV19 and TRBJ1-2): DGGITQSPKYLFRKEGQNVTLSCEQNLNHDAMYWYRQDPGQGLRLIYYSQIVNDFQKGDIAEGYSVSREKKESFPLTVTSAQKNPTAFYLCASTGSRTDTNYGYTFGSGTRLTVV.